This T cell receptor (beta chain) derives from a study of prognosis after radiotherapy for stage I lung cancer. Note on this clonotype: Given a far larger clone just one base away, this is likely a sequencing read error.

The germline V gene encodes CDR1 MNHNY and CDR2 SVGAGI (reference sequence). The CDR3 totals 14 residues. Template was genomic DNA; TCR beta CDR3 amplified in two multiplex PCR rounds. First-round PCR, the initial amplification, used primers specific to each TRBV and TRBJ gene. TCRdb itself ran the multiplex PCR reads through MiXCR, one entry per CDR3 protein. The sample contains around 30,000 distinct CDR3 sequences, approximately 31% of which appear only once. The receptor comes from a donor aged 50 or older with non-small cell lung cancer. The rearrangement joins TRBV6-6 to TRBJ1-1; D gene uncertain. The material sequenced was PBMCs, taken before or after stereotactic body radiation therapy (not recorded which). The CDR3 reads CASIYSSDHTEAFF. CDR3 sequence (DNA): TGTGCCAGCATTTACTCGTCAGATCACACTGAAGCTTTCTTT.